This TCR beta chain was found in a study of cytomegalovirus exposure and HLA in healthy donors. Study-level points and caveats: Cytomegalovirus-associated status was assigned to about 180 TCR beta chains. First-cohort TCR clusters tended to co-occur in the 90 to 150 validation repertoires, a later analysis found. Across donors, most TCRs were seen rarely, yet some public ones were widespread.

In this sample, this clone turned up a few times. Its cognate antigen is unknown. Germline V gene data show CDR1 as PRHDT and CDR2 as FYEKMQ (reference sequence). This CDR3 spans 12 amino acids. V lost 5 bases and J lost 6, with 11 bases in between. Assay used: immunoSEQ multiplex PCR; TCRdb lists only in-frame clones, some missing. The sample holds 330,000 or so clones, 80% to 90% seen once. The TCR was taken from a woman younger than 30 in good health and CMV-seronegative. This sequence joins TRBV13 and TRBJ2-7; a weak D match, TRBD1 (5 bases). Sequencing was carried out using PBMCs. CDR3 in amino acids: CASSGAGREQYF. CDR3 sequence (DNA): TGTGCCAGCAGCGGGGCAGGGCGCGAGCAGTACTTC.